The 16 T cell receptor beta chains in this list originate from one sample, sequenced in a study of blood T cell repertoires in COVID-19. TCRdb's table, derived via immunoSEQ multiplex PCR, lists solely in-frame clones and lacks some. The sample has about 160,000 clones; about 93% are singletons. The sample taken for sequencing was peripheral blood. The source of these receptors is a woman aged 45-65 years with acute or convalescent COVID-19.

The chain is built from TRBV4-2 and TRBJ1-1, with TRBD1 as a possible D gene (6 bases). CDR3 length equals 15 residues. The V gene lost 2 bases and the J gene lost 10 bases, with 20 bases spanning the gap. The germline V gene has CDR1 LGHNA and CDR2 YNFKEQ. The CDR3 nucleotides read TGTGCCAGCAGCCAAAACGCAGGGGAGATCGTAGGAGCTTTCTTT. This gives the protein CASSQNAGEIVGAFF.

This clone has a single count. This chain joins TRBV11-1 and TRBJ1-1; possible D gene TRBD1, 5 bases. This CDR3 is built from 13 residues. CDR1 and CDR2 (germline): SGHAT, FQDESV (reference sequence). Trimming stripped 4 bases from V and 4 bases from J, with 10 bases between. The CDR3 here is CASSSQGGTEAFF. CDR3 nucleotide sequence: TGTGCCAGCAGCTCCCAGGGAGGCACTGAAGCTTTCTTT.

This chain links TRBV5-1 with TRBJ1-6; D ambiguous. Trimming took off 0 bases at V and 7 bases at J, with 11 bases between the two ends. Germline CDR1 and CDR2: SGHRS and YFSETQ. This CDR3 is built from 15 residues. CDR3 in DNA: TGCGCCAGCAGCTTGGATCCGGGAAGGAATTCACCCCTCCACTTT. As protein: CASSLDPGRNSPLHF. The variable domain in full, completed from reference TRBV5-1 and TRBJ1-6, reads KAGVTQTPRYLIKTRGQQVTLSCSPISGHRSVSWYQQTPGQGLQFLFEYFSETQRNKGNFPGRFSGRQFSNSRSEMNVSTLELGDSALYLCASSLDPGRNSPLHFGNGTRLTVT.

This chain joins TRBV7-8 and TRBJ1-1; TRBD1 aligns across 8 bases. With V trimmed by 2 bases and J by 5 bases, 7 bases remained unmatched. The CDR3 covers 15 residues. Germline V lookup: CDR1 SGHVS, CDR2 FQNEAQ. Here the CDR3 DNA reads TGTGCCAGCAGCTTACTCGGACAGGGTGGTACTGAAGCTTTCTTT. Translated: CASSLLGQGGTEAFF. Complete variable domain (other parts from reference TRBV7-8 and TRBJ1-1): GAGVSQSPRYKVAKRGQDVALRCDPISGHVSLFWYQQALGQGPEFLTYFQNEAQLDKSGLPSDRFFAERPEGSVSTLKIQRTQQEDSAVYLCASSLLGQGGTEAFFGQGTRLTVV.

The V call is TRBV9, the J call TRBJ2-1, with D possibly matching TRBD2 (5 bases). Germline V gene lookup returns CDR1 SGDLS and CDR2 YYNGEE. V lost 0 bases and J 5 bases, leaving 15 bases between the germline ends. This CDR3 region has 16 residues. In DNA, the CDR3 is TGTGCCAGCAGCGTAGTAGGAGAGGGCCGTGACAATGAGCAGTTCTTC. Encoded protein: CASSVVGEGRDNEQFF.

This clone was detected a few times. The V gene is TRBV6-5, the J gene TRBJ2-1, with 8 bases lining up with TRBD2. With 6 bases clipped from V and 11 bases from J, the junction kept 12 bases outside the gene matches. Germline CDR1 is MNHEY and CDR2 is SVGAGI. CDR3 length: 14 amino acids. CDR3 in DNA: TGTGCCAGCAGCACAAGCGGGGGCACACTGCAGCAGTTCTTC. This translates into CASSTSGGTLQQFF.

The CDR3 DNA is TGTGCCTGGAGTGCAGGGACTATGAACACTGAAGCTTTCTTT. This sequence encodes CAWSAGTMNTEAFF. This chain links TRBV30 with TRBJ1-1, with a possible D match to TRBD1 (5 bases). V shed 1 base and J shed 0 bases, with 9 bases lying between them. The CDR3 spans 14 residues. Germline values: CDR1 GTSNPN, CDR2 SVGIG (reference sequence).

This clone was seen only once. The CDR3, as DNA: TGTGCCAGCAGCTTAATAGGACAGGGGGCCCCTAACTATGGCTACACCTTC. Protein: CASSLIGQGAPNYGYTF. The J gene is TRBJ1-2, the V gene TRBV11-2; TRBD1 aligns across 11 bases. V lost 2 bases, J lost 0 bases, and 5 bases stayed unmatched. Germline loops: CDR1 SGHAT, CDR2 FQNNGV. The CDR3 is 17 amino acids.

The rearrangement joins TRBV19 to TRBJ2-1, with TRBD2 identical over 9 bases. The V segment lost 0 bases and the J segment 3 bases; nucleotides outside the gene matches: 6. The CDR3 contains 17 residues. Germline V gene sequence: CDR1 LNHDA, CDR2 SQIVND (reference sequence). CDR3 loop: CASSIEPRLADYNEQFF. For the CDR3, the DNA is TGTGCCAGTAGTATAGAACCGCGACTAGCGGACTACAATGAGCAGTTCTTC.

V and J are TRBV30 and TRBJ1-1; the match to TRBD1 covers 7 bases. Trimming at V came to 3 bases and at J to 7 bases, leaving 5 bases not matched to a gene. This CDR3 contains 12 residues. Germline V gene lookup returns CDR1 GTSNPN and CDR2 SVGIG (reference sequence). CDR3 sequence (DNA): TGTGCCTGGAGGCGGGACAGCTTTGAAGCTTTCTTT. It translates to CAWRRDSFEAFF.

The chain recombines TRBV7-9 with TRBJ1-5; D is perhaps TRBD1 (6 bases). In germline, CDR1 is SEHNR, CDR2 FQNEAQ (reference sequence). The V and J ends lost 5 bases and 6 bases respectively, with 11 bases between them. CDR3 size: 13 residues. In nucleotides, the CDR3 is TGTGCCAGCAGCCGGACAGCTACTCAGCCCCAGCATTTT. It yields the protein CASSRTATQPQHF.

The V and J genes are TRBV19 and TRBJ1-2; D might be TRBD1 (6 bases). Germline CDR1 reads LNHDA; CDR2 reads SQIVND (reference sequence). Trimming removed 9 bases from V and 2 bases from J, with 28 bases in between. This CDR3 spans 18 amino acids. CDR3 DNA: TGTGCCAGCCGCAGCTGGACAGAAGGATTCAGAAAAAACTATGGCTACACCTTC. It translates to CASRSWTEGFRKNYGYTF. Full variable domain (remainder filled in from reference TRBV19 and TRBJ1-2): DGGITQSPKYLFRKEGQNVTLSCEQNLNHDAMYWYRQDPGQGLRLIYYSQIVNDFQKGDIAEGYSVSREKKESFPLTVTSAQKNPTAFYLCASRSWTEGFRKNYGYTFGSGTRLTVV.

This chain links TRBV7-2 with TRBJ2-7, with D perhaps TRBD1 (5 bases). The CDR3 runs to 14 residues. CDR1 is SGHTA and CDR2 is FQGNSA in the germline V gene. Trimming cost V 4 bases and J 0 bases, with 10 bases left between them. The CDR3 protein is CASSWGGTSYEQYF. In DNA, the CDR3 is TGTGCCAGCAGCTGGGGCGGCACCTCCTACGAGCAGTACTTC. The full variable domain, with the rest looked up from reference TRBV7-2 and TRBJ2-7, is GAGVSQSPSNKVTEKGKDVELRCDPISGHTALYWYRQSLGQGLEFLIYFQGNSAPDKSGLPSDRFSAERTGGSVSTLTIQRTQQEDSAVYLCASSWGGTSYEQYFGPGTRLTVT.

This chain joins TRBV28 and TRBJ1-5; D is perhaps TRBD1 (6 bases). In germline, CDR1 is MDHEN, CDR2 SYDVKM. The CDR3 has 15 amino acids. V gave up 7 bases and J gave up 4 bases, with 17 bases separating them. The CDR3 DNA reads TGTGCCAGCAACCTAGCCGGGACATTAAATCAGCCCCAGCATTTT. Amino acids: CASNLAGTLNQPQHF.

The chain combines TRBV28 with TRBJ2-3, with TRBD2 identical over 9 bases. The V gene end was trimmed by 2 bases and the J gene end by 6 bases; junction bases not matched to a gene: 6. The CDR3 sequence is 15 residues long. Germline CDR1 is MDHEN and CDR2 is SYDVKM. This chain's CDR3 is CASSLGGRAPDTQYF. The DNA of the CDR3 is TGTGCCAGCAGTTTAGGCGGGAGGGCCCCCGATACGCAGTATTTT.

The J gene is TRBJ1-6, the V gene TRBV6-6, with TRBD1 matching over 7 bases. The germline gives CDR1 MNHNY, CDR2 SVGAGI (reference sequence). Losses at the gene ends were 7 bases for V and 9 bases for J; bases not matched to a gene: 12. There are 15 residues in the CDR3. For the CDR3, the DNA is TGTGCCAGCAAGGGGGCAGGGCAGGGAGGTTCACCCCTCCACTTT. Encoded protein: CASKGAGQGGSPLHF.